The next 8 T cell receptor beta chains were all read from a single sample in a study of blood T cell repertoires in COVID-19. TCRdb keeps only in-frame clones here, not all; method: immunoSEQ multiplex PCR. The sample lists fewer than 250,000 clones; about 86% were seen once. What was sequenced was peripheral blood. All receptors come from a man aged 50-60 years with active or convalescent COVID-19.

The chain is built from TRBV11-2 and TRBJ2-3; 7 nucleotides agree with TRBD2. The CDR3 extends over 20 amino acids. Germline assignment: CDR1 SGHAT and CDR2 FQNNGV. The junction had 17 bases not matched to a gene; V was cut back by 0 bases and J by 2 bases. The DNA of the CDR3 is TGTGCCAGCAGCTTAGATTTTCGGGCGGGAGTCGTTGGGGCCACAGATACGCAGTATTTT. Its protein is CASSLDFRAGVVGATDTQYF.

The chain carries TRBV30 and TRBJ1-1; 9 nucleotides match TRBD1. The CDR3 spans 15 residues. CDR1 GTSNPN and CDR2 SVGIG come from the germline V gene (reference sequence). The V gene end was trimmed by 2 bases and the J gene end by 1 base; junction bases not matched to a gene: 5. For the CDR3, the DNA is TGTGCCTGGAGTAGGGGGGGACAGGGGAACACTGAAGCTTTCTTT. This encodes CAWSRGGQGNTEAFF.

The chain couples TRBV27 to TRBJ2-1; 7 nucleotides line up with TRBD2. The CDR3 extends over 18 amino acids. With V trimmed by 3 bases and J by 3 bases, 14 bases remained unmatched. CDR1 is MNHEY and CDR2 is SMNVEV in the germline V gene (reference sequence). CDR3: CASSFYGLGGASYNEQFF. In DNA form, the CDR3 reads TGTGCCAGCAGTTTCTATGGTTTGGGAGGGGCGAGCTACAATGAGCAGTTCTTC.

This chain connects TRBV5-1 to TRBJ1-5; D is unclear. This CDR3 has 14 amino acids. CDR1 SGHRS and CDR2 YFSETQ come from the germline V gene. The V end lost 0 bases, the J end lost 4 bases, and 8 bases lay between the germline ends. The CDR3 region has the DNA TGCGCCAGCAGCTTGGACCCCAGGAATCAGCCCCAGCATTTT. Translating gives CASSLDPRNQPQHF.

This clone occurred once. The V gene is TRBV19, the J gene TRBJ1-2, with a weak D call TRBD1 (5 bases). CDR1 LNHDA and CDR2 SQIVND come from the germline V gene (reference sequence). V was cut by 3 bases and J by 4 bases, with 15 bases left in between. CDR3 length: 15 amino acids. The CDR3 region is CASSITASGFYGYTF. In DNA, the CDR3 is TGTGCCAGTAGTATCACGGCTTCAGGGTTCTATGGCTACACCTTC.

The rearrangement joins TRBV12-3 or TRBV12-4 to TRBJ2-5; possible D gene TRBD2, 6 bases. The CDR3 sequence is 13 residues long. V gave up 2 bases and J gave up 4 bases, with 8 bases separating them. CDR3 in DNA: TGTGCCAGCAGTTTAATGGGGGGAGAGACCCAGTACTTC. Its protein is CASSLMGGETQYF.

This clone was observed a single time. The gene calls are TRBV21-1 and TRBJ2-3; the table gives TRBD2 as D, unverified against the DNA. TRBV21-1 is a pseudogene locus. The CDR3 extends over 18 amino acids. CDR3 sequence: CASTPGSERDPRTDTQYF. As DNA, the CDR3 is TGTGCCAGCACCCCGGGGAGCGAGAGAGACCCCCGCACAGATACGCAGTATTTT.

The chain employs TRBV6-2 or TRBV6-3 and TRBJ1-6, with 7 bases identical to TRBD1. J lost 10 bases, V lost 3 bases, and 3 bases had no gene match. Germline CDR1 and CDR2: MNHEY and SVGEGT. This CDR3 spans 13 amino acids. CDR3 in DNA: TGTGCCAGCAGTTATTTAGGGGGCTCACCCCTCCACTTT. It is translated as CASSYLGGSPLHF.